These T cell receptor beta chains were read from a single sample in a study of T cells in Graves' hyperthyroidism and ophthalmopathy. TCRdb reprocessed the multiplex PCR reads with MiXCR, giving one entry per CDR3 protein. The sample has some 570,000 distinct CDR3 sequences; approximately 15% are singletons. Sample: blood. The receptors were gathered from a woman aged 18-35 years with Graves' ophthalmopathy. Each CDR3 is given without its conserved first and last residue.

>TRBV11-3|TRBJ2-7
ASSLGISEQY
>TRBV6-5|TRBJ2-7
ASRQNYEQY
>TRBV12-3/TRBV12-4|TRBJ1-1
ATLGLNTEAF
>TRBV4-1|TRBJ1-1
ASSQAGGRQGSAF
>TRBV11-1|TRBJ2-3
ASSLSPTHGDTQY
>TRBV29-1|TRBJ1-1
SVDVVENTEAF
>TRBV20-1|TRBJ2-3
GARDQAGGPDTQY
>TRBV12-3/TRBV12-4|TRBJ1-5
ASSLYSTGGPQNQPQH
>TRBV3-1|TRBJ2-7
ASSQGAGIGEQY
>TRBV7-6|TRBJ2-7
ASSSSPGRAYEQY
>TRBV25-1|TRBJ1-3
ASSEGTMYSGNTIY
>TRBV30|TRBJ2-2
AWSFRANTGELF
>TRBV4-2|TRBJ2-7
ASSHPTSGGTYEQY
>TRBV6-2/TRBV6-3|TRBJ2-3
ASSTDLGLAGGPGADTQY
>TRBV6-5|TRBJ1-3
ASSYVQGAGNTIY
>TRBV4-2|TRBJ1-1
ASSQDFWETSVPTEAF
>TRBV6-1|TRBJ2-3
ASSRTSGRAGTDTQY
>TRBV7-9|TRBJ2-1
ASSLLTGEDEQF
>TRBV20-1|TRBJ2-1
SARSLGGNEQF
>TRBV12-3/TRBV12-4|TRBJ2-1
ANSPVGGRFNEQF
>TRBV12-3/TRBV12-4|TRBJ1-2
ASSGAVRGYT
>TRBV6-1|TRBJ2-1
ASSPNLQGEEF
>TRBV5-5|TRBJ2-3
ASSGTVTADTQY
>TRBV12-3/TRBV12-4|TRBJ1-1
ASLWGPNTEAF
>TRBV2|TRBJ1-4
ASDSGFEKLF
>TRBV27|TRBJ2-7
ASSLSSVGYRDTDPYEQY
>TRBV28|TRBJ2-5
ASSLGGQGGTQY